This TCR beta chain was sequenced during a study of T cells in Graves' hyperthyroidism and ophthalmopathy. Whole-study results and caveats: Researchers found most expanded thyroid clonotypes above 0.001 in blood as well.

Patients aged 18 to 65 had newly diagnosed hyperthyroidism of under 2 months' duration. Uncontrolled infection, other autoimmune disease, pregnancy or lactation disqualified patients from enrolment. The CDR3 is 14 residues long. Looked up from germline, CDR1 is SGHDT and CDR2 is YYEEEE. With 10 bases clipped from V and 2 bases from J, the junction kept 10 bases outside the gene matches. The source material, RNA transcripts, was used to amplify TCR beta CDR3 regions. HTBI primers were employed in a first-round RT-PCR of the TCR CDR3. TCRdb ran MiXCR on the multiplex PCR reads and lists one entry per CDR3 protein. The sample contains just over 550,000 distinct CDR3 sequences, roughly 46% of which appear only once. Concerning this clonotype itself: Its antigen remains unidentified.

Sequences were obtained from peripheral blood or thyroid tissue (not recorded which). The clonotype originates from a woman aged 18 to 35 with Graves' hyperthyroidism. V is TRBV5-6 and J is TRBJ2-7; 9 positions match TRBD1. The DNA for the CDR3 is TGTGCCTGCAAGCAGGACAGGGGCACCTACGAGCAGTACTTC. As protein: CACKQDRGTYEQYF.